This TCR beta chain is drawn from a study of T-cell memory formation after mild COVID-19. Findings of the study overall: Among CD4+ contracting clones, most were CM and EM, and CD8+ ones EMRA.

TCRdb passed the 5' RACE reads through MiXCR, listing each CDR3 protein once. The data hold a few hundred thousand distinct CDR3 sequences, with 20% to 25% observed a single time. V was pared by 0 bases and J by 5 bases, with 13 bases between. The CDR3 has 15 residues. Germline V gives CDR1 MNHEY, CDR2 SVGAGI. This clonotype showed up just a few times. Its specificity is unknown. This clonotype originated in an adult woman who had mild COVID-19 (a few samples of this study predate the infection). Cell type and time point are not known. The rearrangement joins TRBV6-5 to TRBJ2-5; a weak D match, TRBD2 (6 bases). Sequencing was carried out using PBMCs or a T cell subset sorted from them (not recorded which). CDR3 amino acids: CASSYSRGLRETQYF. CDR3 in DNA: TGTGCCAGCAGTTACTCGCGGGGACTCCGGGAGACCCAGTACTTC.